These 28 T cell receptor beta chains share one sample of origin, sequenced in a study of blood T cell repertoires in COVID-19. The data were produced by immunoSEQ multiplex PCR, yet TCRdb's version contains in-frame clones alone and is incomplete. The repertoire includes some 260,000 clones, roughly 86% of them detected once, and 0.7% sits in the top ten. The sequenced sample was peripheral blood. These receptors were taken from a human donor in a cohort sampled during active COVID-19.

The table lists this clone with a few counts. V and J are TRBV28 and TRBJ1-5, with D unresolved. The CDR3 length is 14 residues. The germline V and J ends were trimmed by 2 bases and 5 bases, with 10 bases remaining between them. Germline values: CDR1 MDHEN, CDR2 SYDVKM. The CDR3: CASSLGSGDQPQHF. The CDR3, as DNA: TGTGCCAGCAGTTTAGGGTCAGGCGATCAGCCCCAGCATTTT.

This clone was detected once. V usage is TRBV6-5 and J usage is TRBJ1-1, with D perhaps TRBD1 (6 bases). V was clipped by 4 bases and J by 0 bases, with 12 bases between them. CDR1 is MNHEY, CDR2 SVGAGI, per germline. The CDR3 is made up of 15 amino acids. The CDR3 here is CASSLRTEMNTEAFF. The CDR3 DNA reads TGTGCCAGCAGTTTACGGACAGAAATGAACACTGAAGCTTTCTTT.

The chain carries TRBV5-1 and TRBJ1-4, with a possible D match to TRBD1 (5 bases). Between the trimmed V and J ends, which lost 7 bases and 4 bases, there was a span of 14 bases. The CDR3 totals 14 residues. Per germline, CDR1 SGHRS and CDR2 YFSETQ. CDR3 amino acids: CASSDLGVNEKLFF. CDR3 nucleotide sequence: TGCGCCAGCTCCGATCTAGGGGTTAATGAAAAACTGTTTTTT.

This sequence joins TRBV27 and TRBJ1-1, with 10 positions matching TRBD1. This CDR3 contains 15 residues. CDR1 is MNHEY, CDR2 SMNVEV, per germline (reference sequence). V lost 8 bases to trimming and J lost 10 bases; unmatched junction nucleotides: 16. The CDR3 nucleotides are TGTGCCAGCGCGACAGGGGGCGTATTTACGGTAGGAGCTTTCTTT. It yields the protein CASATGGVFTVGAFF.

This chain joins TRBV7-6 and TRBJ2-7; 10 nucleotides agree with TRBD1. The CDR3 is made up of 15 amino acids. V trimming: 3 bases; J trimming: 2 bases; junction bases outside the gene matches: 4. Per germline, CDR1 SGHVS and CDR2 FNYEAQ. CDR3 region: CASSFRDRGTYEQYF. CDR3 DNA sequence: TGTGCCAGCAGCTTCAGGGACAGGGGTACCTACGAGCAGTACTTC.

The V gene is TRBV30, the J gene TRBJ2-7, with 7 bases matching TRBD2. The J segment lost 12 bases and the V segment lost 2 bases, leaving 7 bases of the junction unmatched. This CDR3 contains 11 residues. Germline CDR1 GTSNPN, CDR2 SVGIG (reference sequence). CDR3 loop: CAWSQSGVLYF. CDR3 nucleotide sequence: TGTGCCTGGAGTCAGAGCGGGGTACTGTACTTC.

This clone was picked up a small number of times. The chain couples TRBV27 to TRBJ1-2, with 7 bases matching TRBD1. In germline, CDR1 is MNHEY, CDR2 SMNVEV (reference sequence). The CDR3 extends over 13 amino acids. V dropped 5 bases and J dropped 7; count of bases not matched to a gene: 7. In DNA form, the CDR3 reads TGTGCCAGCAGTCCTACGACAGGGAGTGGCTACACCTTC. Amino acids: CASSPTTGSGYTF.

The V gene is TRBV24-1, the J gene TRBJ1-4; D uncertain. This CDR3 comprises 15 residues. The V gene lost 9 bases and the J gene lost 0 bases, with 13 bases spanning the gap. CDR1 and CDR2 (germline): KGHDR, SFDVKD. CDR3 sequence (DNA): TGTGCCACCCCCCCGCCTGGAGCAACTAATGAAAAACTGTTTTTT. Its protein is CATPPPGATNEKLFF.

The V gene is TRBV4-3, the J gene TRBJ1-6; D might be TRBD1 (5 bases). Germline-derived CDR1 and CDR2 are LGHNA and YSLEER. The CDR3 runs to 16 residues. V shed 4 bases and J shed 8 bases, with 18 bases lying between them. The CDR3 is CASSPGAETEYSPLHF. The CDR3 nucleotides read TGCGCCAGCAGCCCGGGCGCTGAGACAGAATATTCACCCCTCCACTTT.

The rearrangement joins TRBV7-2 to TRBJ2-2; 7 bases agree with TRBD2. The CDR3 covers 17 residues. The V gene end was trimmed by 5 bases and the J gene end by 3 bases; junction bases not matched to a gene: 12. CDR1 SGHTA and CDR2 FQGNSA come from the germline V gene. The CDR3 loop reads CASSPPGSGTYTGELFF. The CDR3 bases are TGTGCCAGCAGCCCCCCCGGCAGCGGGACCTACACCGGGGAGCTGTTTTTT. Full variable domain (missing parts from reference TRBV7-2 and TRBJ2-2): GAGVSQSPSNKVTEKGKDVELRCDPISGHTALYWYRQSLGQGLEFLIYFQGNSAPDKSGLPSDRFSAERTGGSVSTLTIQRTQQEDSAVYLCASSPPGSGTYTGELFFGEGSRLTVL.

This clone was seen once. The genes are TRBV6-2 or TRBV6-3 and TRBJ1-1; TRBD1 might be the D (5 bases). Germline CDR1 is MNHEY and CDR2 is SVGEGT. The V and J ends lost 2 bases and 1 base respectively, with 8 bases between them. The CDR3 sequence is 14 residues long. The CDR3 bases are TGTGCCAGCAGTTACGGGGCACCGAACACTGAAGCTTTCTTT. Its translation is CASSYGAPNTEAFF.

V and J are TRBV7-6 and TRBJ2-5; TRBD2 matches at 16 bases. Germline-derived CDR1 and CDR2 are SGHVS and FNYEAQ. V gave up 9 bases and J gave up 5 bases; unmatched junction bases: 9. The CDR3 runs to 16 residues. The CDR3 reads CASNPGLAGGPETQYF. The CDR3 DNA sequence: TGTGCCAGTAACCCGGGACTAGCGGGAGGGCCGGAGACCCAGTACTTC. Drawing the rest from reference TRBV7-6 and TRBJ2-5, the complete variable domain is GAGVSQSPRYKVTKRGQDVALRCDPISGHVSLYWYRQALGQGPEFLTYFNYEAQQDKSGLPNDRFSAERPEGSISTLTIQRTEQRDSAMYRCASNPGLAGGPETQYFGPGTRLLVL.

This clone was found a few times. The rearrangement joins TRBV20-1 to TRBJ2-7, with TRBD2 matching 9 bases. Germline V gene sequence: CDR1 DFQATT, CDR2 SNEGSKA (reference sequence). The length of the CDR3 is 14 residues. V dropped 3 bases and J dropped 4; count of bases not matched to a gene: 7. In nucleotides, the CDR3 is TGCAGTGCTAGTACGGCGGGAGGGCCTTACGAGCAGTACTTC. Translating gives CSASTAGGPYEQYF.

Here the CDR3 DNA reads TGTGCCAGCAGCTCTATAGCCCAAGAGACCCAGTACTTC. Amino acids: CASSSIAQETQYF. V gene TRBV11-2 combines with J gene TRBJ2-5; D uncertain. This CDR3 comprises 13 residues. The ends were cut back, 4 bases at V and 1 base at J, with 7 bases in the middle. Germline V gene data show CDR1 as SGHAT and CDR2 as FQNNGV. The entire variable domain, with the rest obtained from reference TRBV11-2 and TRBJ2-5, is as follows: EAGVAQSPRYKIIEKRQSVAFWCNPISGHATLYWYQQILGQGPKLLIQFQNNGVVDDSQLPKDRFSAERLKGVDSTLKIQPAKLEDSAVYLCASSSIAQETQYFGPGTRLLVL.

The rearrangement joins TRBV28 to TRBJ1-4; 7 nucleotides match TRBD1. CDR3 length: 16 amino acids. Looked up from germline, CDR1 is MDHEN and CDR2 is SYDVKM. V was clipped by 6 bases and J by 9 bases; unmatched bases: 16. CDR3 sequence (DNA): TGTGCCAGCAGCCGACCCGGGACAGAAGAATCCAAAAAACTGTTTTTT. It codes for CASSRPGTEESKKLFF.

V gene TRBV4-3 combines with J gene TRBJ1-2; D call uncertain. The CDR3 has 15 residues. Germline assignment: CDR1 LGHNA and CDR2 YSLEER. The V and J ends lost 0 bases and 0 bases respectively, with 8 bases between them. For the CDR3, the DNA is TGCGCCAGCAGCCAAGACTCGGGAGCTAACTATGGCTACACCTTC. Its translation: CASSQDSGANYGYTF.

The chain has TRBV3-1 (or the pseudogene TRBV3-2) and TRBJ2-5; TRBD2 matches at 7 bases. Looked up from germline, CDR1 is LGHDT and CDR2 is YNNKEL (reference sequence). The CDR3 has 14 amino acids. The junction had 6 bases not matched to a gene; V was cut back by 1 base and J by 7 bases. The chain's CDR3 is CASSQGRGGWTQYF. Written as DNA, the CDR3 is TGTGCCAGCAGCCAAGGAAGGGGAGGGTGGACCCAGTACTTC.

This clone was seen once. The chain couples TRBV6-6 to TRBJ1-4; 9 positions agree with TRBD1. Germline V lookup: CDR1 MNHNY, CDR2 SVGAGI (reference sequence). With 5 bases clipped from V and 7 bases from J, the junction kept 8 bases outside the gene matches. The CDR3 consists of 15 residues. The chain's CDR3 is CASSTTGGASEKLFF. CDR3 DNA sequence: TGTGCCAGCAGTACAACAGGGGGCGCGTCTGAAAAACTGTTTTTT.

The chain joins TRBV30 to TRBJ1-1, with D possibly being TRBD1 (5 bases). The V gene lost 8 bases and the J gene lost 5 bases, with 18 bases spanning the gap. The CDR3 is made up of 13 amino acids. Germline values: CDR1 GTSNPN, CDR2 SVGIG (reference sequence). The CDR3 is CAGVRAQGTEAFF. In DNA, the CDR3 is TGTGCCGGGGTCAGGGCCCAAGGGACTGAAGCTTTCTTT.

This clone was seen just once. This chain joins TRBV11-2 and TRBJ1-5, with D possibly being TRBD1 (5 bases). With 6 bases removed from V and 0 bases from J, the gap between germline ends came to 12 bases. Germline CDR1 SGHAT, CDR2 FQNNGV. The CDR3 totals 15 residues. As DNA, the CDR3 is TGTGCCAGCAGTTACGGACAAAATAGCAATCAGCCCCAGCATTTT. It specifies CASSYGQNSNQPQHF.

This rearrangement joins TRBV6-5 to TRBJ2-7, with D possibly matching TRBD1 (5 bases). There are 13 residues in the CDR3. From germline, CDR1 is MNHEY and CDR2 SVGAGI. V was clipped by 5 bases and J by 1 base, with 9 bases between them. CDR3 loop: CASSRAGSYEQYF. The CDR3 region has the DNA TGTGCCAGCAGTCGGGCAGGGTCCTACGAGCAGTACTTC.

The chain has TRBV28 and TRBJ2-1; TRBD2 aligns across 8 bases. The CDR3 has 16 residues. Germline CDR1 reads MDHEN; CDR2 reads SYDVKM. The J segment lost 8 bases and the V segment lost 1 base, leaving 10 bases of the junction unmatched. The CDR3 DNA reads TGTGCCAGCAGTTTATTGGGAAGCGGGAGCAATTATGAGCAGTTCTTC. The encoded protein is CASSLLGSGSNYEQFF.

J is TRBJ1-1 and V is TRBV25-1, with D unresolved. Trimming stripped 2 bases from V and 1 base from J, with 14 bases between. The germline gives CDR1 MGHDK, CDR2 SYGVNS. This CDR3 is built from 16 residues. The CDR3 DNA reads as TGTGCCAGCAGTGAACCCCTGGGGAGGTCGAACACTGAAGCTTTCTTT. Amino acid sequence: CASSEPLGRSNTEAFF. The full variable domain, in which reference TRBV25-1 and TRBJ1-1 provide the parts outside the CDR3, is EADIYQTPRYLVIGTGKKITLECSQTMGHDKMYWYQQDPGMELHLIHYSYGVNSTEKGDLSSESTVSRIRTEHFPLTLESARPSHTSQYLCASSEPLGRSNTEAFFGQGTRLTVV.

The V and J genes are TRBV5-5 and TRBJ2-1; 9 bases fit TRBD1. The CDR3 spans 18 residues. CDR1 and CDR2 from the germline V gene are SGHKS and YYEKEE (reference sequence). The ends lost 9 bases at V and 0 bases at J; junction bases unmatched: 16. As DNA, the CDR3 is TGTGCCACCGAAGGGACAGGGTGGCCGATAAGCTCCTACAATGAGCAGTTCTTC. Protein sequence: CATEGTGWPISSYNEQFF.

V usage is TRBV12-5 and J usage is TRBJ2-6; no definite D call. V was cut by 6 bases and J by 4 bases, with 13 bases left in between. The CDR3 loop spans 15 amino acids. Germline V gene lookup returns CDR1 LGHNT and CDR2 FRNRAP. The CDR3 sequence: CASGLTSSGANVLTF. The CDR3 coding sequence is TGTGCTAGTGGCTTGACAAGTTCAGGGGCCAACGTCCTGACTTTC.

The CDR3: CASRTGGANSPLHF. Written as DNA, the CDR3 is TGTGCCAGCAGGACAGGGGGGGCTAATTCACCCCTCCACTTT. The chain uses TRBV6-5 and TRBJ1-6; TRBD1 agrees at 9 bases. This CDR3 contains 14 residues. Trimming removed 6 bases from V and 6 bases from J; junction bases left unmatched: 3. Germline CDR1 and CDR2: MNHEY and SVGAGI.

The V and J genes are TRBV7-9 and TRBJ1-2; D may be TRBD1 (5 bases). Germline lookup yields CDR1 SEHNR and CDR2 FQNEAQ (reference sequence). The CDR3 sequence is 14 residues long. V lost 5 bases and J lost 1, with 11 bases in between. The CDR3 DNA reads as TGTGCCAGCAGCCATTTGACAGATAACTATGGCTACACCTTC. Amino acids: CASSHLTDNYGYTF.

DNA of the CDR3: TGTGCCAGCAGTGAATACTTAGCACTCAAGCCCCCTGAGCAGTTCTTC. The encoded protein is CASSEYLALKPPEQFF. This chain connects TRBV25-1 to TRBJ2-1, with D unresolved. The V gene lost 0 bases and the J gene lost 9 bases, with 18 bases spanning the gap. From germline, CDR1 is MGHDK and CDR2 SYGVNS. The CDR3 has 16 residues.